The 5 T cell receptor beta chains below all came from one sample that was sequenced in a study of esophageal squamous cell carcinoma under preoperative chemotherapy. TCRdb analysed the PCR reads with MiXCR anew, one entry per CDR3 protein. The data hold approximately 30,000 distinct CDR3 sequences, with roughly half observed a single time. Time point denoted: before preoperative PTX-NDP chemotherapy. The specimen was taken from a patient given preoperative chemotherapy. These receptors all come from a human donor with esophageal squamous cell carcinoma. The donor label of this sample is uncertain.

As to this clonotype: The CDR3 does not close with the conserved phenylalanine or tryptophan, likely indicating a read error. This chain links TRBV7-6 with TRBJ2-5, with D hard to call. With the DNA end fitting TRBJ2-1 better, the J assignment may be wrong. The CDR3 extends over 14 amino acids. Germline V lookup: CDR1 SGHVS, CDR2 FNYEAQ. CDR3 nucleotide sequence: TGTGCCAGCAGCTTAGACGGGCACCAAGAGTCCCAGTTCTCG. Its protein product is CASSLDGHQESQFS.

This clonotype is medium-sized. The rearrangement joins TRBV12-3 or TRBV12-4 to TRBJ2-5; 9 positions agree with TRBD1. With V trimmed by 5 bases and J by 5 bases, 9 bases remained unmatched. CDR3 size: 15 residues. CDR3 region: CASSDDRGADETQYF. CDR3 nucleotide sequence: TGTGCCAGCAGTGATGACAGGGGGGCGGATGAGACCCAGTACTTC.

This clonotype was counted a few times. This chain uses TRBV20-1 with TRBJ2-1; 11 nucleotides line up with TRBD2. The CDR3 length is 16 residues. CDR1 DFQATT and CDR2 SNEGSKA come from the germline V gene (reference sequence). V was pared by 1 base and J by 3 bases, with 5 bases of the junction left unmatched. The CDR3: CSARVASGGYYNEQFF. The CDR3 DNA reads TGCAGTGCTAGAGTAGCTAGCGGGGGGTACTACAATGAGCAGTTCTTC.

The rearrangement links TRBV6-1 to TRBJ2-3, with TRBD1 as a possible D gene (6 bases). This CDR3 comprises 16 residues. With 6 bases removed from V and 2 bases from J, the gap between germline ends came to 18 bases. Germline assignment: CDR1 MNHNS and CDR2 SASEGT. The CDR3 DNA reads TGTGCCAGCAGGGGATTTGGGGGCAGCTACACAGATACGCAGTATTTT. It encodes CASRGFGGSYTDTQYF.

In its sample, this clonotype was seen many times. The chain carries TRBV27 and TRBJ2-2; D is ambiguous. Germline V lookup: CDR1 MNHEY, CDR2 SMNVEV (reference sequence). The CDR3 runs to 13 residues. The CDR3 region is CSTRPHGDGELFF. The CDR3 nucleotides read TGTTCAACCCGACCCCACGGTGACGGGGAGCTGTTTTTT.